This T cell receptor beta chain originates from a study of blood T cell repertoires in COVID-19 (dated by TCRdb to 2018 to 2021). About the full investigation: Collaborator samples came from the United States, Italy and Spain and covered acute and convalescent phases of COVID-19. The material from the prospective study consisted of cDNA or gDNA derived from T cells, B-cell-depleted T cells, or PBMCs. Subjects who had been exposed to COVID-19, were actively infected with it, or had recovered from it provided the deeply sampled blood TCRbeta repertoires that made up the dataset. The repertoires were released in a freely available public database intended as a resource for research on the immune response to SARS-CoV-2. The samples were drawn from the first 160 participants of the ongoing ImmuneRACE study and from about 1,200 subjects provided by 6 global collaborators. A de-identified subject ID, COVID-19 status, age in years and sex were almost always included in the sample metadata. Where HLA class I and class II types were available, the types were taken from metadata supplied by the sample provider, not from assay-based typing.

TCRbeta CDR3 regions were amplified from genomic DNA by means of the immunoSEQ Assay, a bias-controlled multiplex PCR. The original pipeline was this. The number of nucleated cells in each sample was estimated from the amplification of reference gene primers within the assay. Sequence reads were collapsed and filtered to measure the absolute abundance of every unique TCRbeta CDR3 rearrangement. For each sample, productive Simpson clonality was calculated as the square root of Simpson's diversity index over productive rearrangements. TCRdb carries this immuneACCESS record with in-frame sequences only. Its versions omit some clonotypes, under half of them owing to an unresolved V gene in the studies checked, with the rest unexplained. D and trimming come from the DNA, and the V and J calls and clone size come from that table. Present in this sample are approximately 290,000 clones, approximately 85% of which were seen just once. The top ten clones comprise 4.3% of the sample.

The CDR3 covers 12 residues, taking in both the cysteine and the phenylalanine. The retained sequence is limited to the CDR3, 36 bases, with the frame set at the first base. The germline V gene (reference sequence) supplies CDR1 GTSNPN and CDR2 SVGIG. Participants in the prospective study were aged about 18 to 89 years, lived in 20 to 25 United States geographic areas, and enrolled through a virtual design. In the prospective study, cohorts were assigned on the basis of participant-reported clinical history obtained from a screening survey and a study questionnaire. Recovered participants in ImmuneRACE Cohort 3 were defined by two consecutive negative NP/OP PCR tests, clearance by a healthcare professional, or resolution of symptoms. In the prospective study, whole blood, serum and a nasopharyngeal or oropharyngeal swab were collected from each participant by mobile phlebotomists. Prospective study participants could optionally give additional blood draws and questionnaires over an approximately two-month period. Blood samples from the prospective study were shipped frozen or at room temperature prior to DNA extraction.

General findings and caveats noted by the study authors: The quantity of clinical and demographic metadata differed by source and by participant and was supplied without curation.

On this clone: Its antigen remains undetermined. No much larger clonotype is one base removed from it; base qualities were not supplied.

Sequenced sample: PBMCs or T cells enriched from blood (not recorded which). The receptor chain draws on TRBV30 and TRBJ1-6; the D gene is not confidently resolved. The receptor was derived from a woman aged 25 to 39 who had recovered from COVID-19. The nucleotide sequence reads as follows: TGTGCGTCCGGGGTCGGTCTTTCACCCCTCCACTTT. Its translation reads: CASGVGLSPLHF.